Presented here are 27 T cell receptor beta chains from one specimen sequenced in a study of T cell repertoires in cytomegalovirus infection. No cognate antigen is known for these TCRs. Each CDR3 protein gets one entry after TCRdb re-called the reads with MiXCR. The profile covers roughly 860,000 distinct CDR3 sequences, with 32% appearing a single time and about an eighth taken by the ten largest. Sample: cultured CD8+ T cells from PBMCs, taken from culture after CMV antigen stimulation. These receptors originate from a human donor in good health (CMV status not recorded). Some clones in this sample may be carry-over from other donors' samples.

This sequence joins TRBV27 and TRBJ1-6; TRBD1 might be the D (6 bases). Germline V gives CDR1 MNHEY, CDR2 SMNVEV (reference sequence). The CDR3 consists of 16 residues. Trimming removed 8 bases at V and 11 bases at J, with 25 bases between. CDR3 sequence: CASRRGRESILTPLHF. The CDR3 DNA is TGTGCCAGCCGGAGGGGGAGGGAGTCTATTTTGACACCCCTCCACTTT.

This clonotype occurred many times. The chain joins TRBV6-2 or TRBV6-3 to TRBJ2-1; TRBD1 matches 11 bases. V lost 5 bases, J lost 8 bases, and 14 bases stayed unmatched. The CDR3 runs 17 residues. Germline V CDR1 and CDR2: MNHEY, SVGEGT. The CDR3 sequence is CASSVTFPGQGGDEQFF. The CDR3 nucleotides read TGTGCCAGCAGTGTTACGTTTCCGGGACAGGGGGGCGATGAGCAGTTCTTC.

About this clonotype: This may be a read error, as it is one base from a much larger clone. The CDR3 region has the DNA TGTGCCAACAGCCGAACGGACAGCCCGAACACCGGGGAGCTGTTTTTT. This translates into CANSRTDSPNTGELFF. The gene calls are TRBV7-6 and TRBJ2-2; D might be TRBD1 (6 bases). This CDR3 is 16 amino acids long. Germline V CDR1 and CDR2: SGHVS, FNYEAQ.

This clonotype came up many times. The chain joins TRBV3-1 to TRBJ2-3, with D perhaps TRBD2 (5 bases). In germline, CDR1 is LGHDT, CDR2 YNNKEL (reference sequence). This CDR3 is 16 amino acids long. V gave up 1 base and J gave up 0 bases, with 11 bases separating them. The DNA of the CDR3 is TGTGCCAGCAGCCAAGCGTCGGGGTATAGCACAGATACGCAGTATTTT. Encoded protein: CASSQASGYSTDTQYF.

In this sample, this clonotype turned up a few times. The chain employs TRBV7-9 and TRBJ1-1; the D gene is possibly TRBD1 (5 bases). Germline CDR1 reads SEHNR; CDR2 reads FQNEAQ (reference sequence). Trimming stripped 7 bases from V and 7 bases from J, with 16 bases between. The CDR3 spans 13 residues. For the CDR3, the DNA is TGTGCCAGCAAGGGTTGGGACCCAGATGAAGCTTTCTTT. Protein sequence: CASKGWDPDEAFF. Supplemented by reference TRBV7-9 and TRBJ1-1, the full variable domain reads DTGVSQNPRHKITKRGQNVTFRCDPISEHNRLYWYRQTLGQGPEFLTYFQNEAQLEKSRLLSDRFSAERPKGSFSTLEIQRTEQGDSAMYLCASKGWDPDEAFFGQGTRLTVV.

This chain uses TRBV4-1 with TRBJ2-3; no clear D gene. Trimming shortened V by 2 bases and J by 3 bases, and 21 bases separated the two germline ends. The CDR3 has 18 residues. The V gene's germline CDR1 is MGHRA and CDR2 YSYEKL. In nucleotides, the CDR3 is TGCGCCAGCAGCCAAAAAATACTATCGCAGGCTGGAACAGATACGCAGTATTTT. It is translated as CASSQKILSQAGTDTQYF.

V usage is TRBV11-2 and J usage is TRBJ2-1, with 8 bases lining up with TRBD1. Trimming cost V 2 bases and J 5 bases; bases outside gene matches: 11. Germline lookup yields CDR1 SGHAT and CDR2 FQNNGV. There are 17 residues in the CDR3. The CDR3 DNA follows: TGTGCCAGCAGCTTACGCCCCGGACAGGGCCCCAACAATGAGCAGTTCTTC. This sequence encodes CASSLRPGQGPNNEQFF. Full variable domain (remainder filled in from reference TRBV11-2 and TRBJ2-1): EAGVAQSPRYKIIEKRQSVAFWCNPISGHATLYWYQQILGQGPKLLIQFQNNGVVDDSQLPKDRFSAERLKGVDSTLKIQPAKLEDSAVYLCASSLRPGQGPNNEQFFGPGTRLTVL.

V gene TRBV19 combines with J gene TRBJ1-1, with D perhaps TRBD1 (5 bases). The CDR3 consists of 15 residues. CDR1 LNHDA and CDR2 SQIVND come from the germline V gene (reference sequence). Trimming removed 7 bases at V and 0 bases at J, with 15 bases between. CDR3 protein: CASINGHRMNTEAFF. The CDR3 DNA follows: TGTGCCAGTATTAATGGACACCGGATGAACACTGAAGCTTTCTTT.

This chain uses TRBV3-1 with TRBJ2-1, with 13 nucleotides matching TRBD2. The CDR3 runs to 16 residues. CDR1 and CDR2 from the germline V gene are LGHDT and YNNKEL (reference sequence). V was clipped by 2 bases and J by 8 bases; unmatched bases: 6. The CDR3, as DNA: TGTGCCAGCAGCCAACGACTAGCGGGGGGCAGGGATGAGCAGTTCTTC. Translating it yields CASSQRLAGGRDEQFF.

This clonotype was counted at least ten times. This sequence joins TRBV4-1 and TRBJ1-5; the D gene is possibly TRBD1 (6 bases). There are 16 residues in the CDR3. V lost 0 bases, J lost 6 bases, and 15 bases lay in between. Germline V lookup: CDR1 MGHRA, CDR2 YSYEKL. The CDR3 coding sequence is TGCGCCAGCAGCCAAGAGATAGGGGGAATTGGTCAGCCCCAGCATTTT. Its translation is CASSQEIGGIGQPQHF.

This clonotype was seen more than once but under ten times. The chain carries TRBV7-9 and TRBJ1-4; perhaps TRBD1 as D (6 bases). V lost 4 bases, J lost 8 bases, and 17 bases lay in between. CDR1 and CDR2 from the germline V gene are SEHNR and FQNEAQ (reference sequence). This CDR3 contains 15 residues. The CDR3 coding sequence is TGTGCCAGCAGCTCCCTGAACAGGGAGGTCGAAAAACTGTTTTTT. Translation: CASSSLNREVEKLFF.

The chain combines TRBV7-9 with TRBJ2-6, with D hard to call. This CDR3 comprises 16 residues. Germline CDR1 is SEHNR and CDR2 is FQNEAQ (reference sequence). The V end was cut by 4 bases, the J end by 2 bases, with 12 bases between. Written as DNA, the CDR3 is TGTGCCAGCAGCTCCCCCGGGCTTGCTGGGGCCAACGTCCTGACTTTC. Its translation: CASSSPGLAGANVLTF.

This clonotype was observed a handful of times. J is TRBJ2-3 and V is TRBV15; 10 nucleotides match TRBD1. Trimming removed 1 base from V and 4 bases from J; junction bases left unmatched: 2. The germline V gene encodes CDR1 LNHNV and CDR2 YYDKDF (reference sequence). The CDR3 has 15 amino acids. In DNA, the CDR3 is TGTGCCACCAGCAGAGGGACAGGGGGAGCAGATACGCAGTATTTT. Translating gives CATSRGTGGADTQYF.

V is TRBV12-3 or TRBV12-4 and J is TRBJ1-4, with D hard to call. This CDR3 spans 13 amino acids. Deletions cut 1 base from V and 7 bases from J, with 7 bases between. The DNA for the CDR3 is TGTGCCAGCAGTTTAGAGGTTGCTGAAAAACTGTTTTTT. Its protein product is CASSLEVAEKLFF.

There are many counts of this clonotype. Here the CDR3 DNA reads TGTGCCAGCAGCTCCGGGACTACCTCAGATACGCAGTATTTT. It codes for CASSSGTTSDTQYF. The chain carries TRBV7-2 and TRBJ2-3; 7 bases line up with TRBD2. Per the germline V gene, CDR1 is SGHTA and CDR2 is FQGNSA. The CDR3 consists of 14 residues. V shed 4 bases, J shed 4 bases, and the junction held 5 bases outside the gene matches.

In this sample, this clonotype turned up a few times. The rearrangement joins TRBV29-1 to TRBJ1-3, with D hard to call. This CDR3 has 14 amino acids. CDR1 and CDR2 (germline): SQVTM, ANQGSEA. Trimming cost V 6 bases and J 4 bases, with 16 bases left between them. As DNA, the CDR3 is TGCAGCGTCGACACTCCCACGGCAGGAAACACCATATATTTT. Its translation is CSVDTPTAGNTIYF.

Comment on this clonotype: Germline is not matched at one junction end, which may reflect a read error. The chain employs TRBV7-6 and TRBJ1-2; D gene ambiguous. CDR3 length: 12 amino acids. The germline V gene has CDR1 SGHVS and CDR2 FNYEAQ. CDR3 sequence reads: CASGLEGLGYTF. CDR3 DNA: TGTGCCAGCGGCTTAGAAGGGTTGGGCTACACCTTC.

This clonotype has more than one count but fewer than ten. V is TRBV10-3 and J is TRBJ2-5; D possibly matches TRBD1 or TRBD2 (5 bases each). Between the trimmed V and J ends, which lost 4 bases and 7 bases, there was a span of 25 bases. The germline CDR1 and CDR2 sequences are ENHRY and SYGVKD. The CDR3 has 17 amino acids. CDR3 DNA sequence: TGTGCCATCAGTGGGACTGACAGTCCGGACCCACCGGGGACCCAGTACTTC. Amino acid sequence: CAISGTDSPDPPGTQYF.

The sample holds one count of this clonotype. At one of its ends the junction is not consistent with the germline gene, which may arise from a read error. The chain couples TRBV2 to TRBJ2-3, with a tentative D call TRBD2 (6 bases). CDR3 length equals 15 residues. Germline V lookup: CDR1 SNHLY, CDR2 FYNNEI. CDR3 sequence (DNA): TGTGCCAGCAGCCCCGGGGCGGGGCCCACAGATACGGAGTATTTT. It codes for CASSPGAGPTDTEYF.

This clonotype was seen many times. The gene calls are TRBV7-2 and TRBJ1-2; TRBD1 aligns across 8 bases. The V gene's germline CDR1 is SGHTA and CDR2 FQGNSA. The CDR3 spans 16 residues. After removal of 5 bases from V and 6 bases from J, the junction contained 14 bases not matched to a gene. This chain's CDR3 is CASSQPPTGGLHGYTF. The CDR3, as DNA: TGTGCCAGCAGCCAACCGCCCACAGGGGGGCTACATGGCTACACCTTC.

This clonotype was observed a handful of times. CDR3 coding DNA: TGTGCCAGCAGTCCCCTCGACCGGCGGGGCAATCAGCCCCAGCATTTT. Translating gives CASSPLDRRGNQPQHF. The chain joins TRBV7-4 to TRBJ1-5; no reliable D call. CDR3 length: 16 amino acids. The germline V gene has CDR1 SGHVT and CDR2 SQSDAQ. Deletions cut 6 bases from V and 2 bases from J, with 17 bases between.

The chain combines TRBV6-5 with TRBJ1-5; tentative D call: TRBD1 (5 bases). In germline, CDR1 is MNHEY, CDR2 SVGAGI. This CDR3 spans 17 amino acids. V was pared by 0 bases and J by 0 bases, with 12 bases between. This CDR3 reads CASSYSSGPFSNQPQHF. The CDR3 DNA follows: TGTGCCAGCAGTTACTCGTCGGGGCCCTTTAGCAATCAGCCCCAGCATTTT.

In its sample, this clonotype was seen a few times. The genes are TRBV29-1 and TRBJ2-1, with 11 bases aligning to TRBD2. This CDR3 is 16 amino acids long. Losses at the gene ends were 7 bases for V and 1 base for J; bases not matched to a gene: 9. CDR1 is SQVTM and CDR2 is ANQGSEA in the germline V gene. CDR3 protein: CSAVAGGLRSYNEQFF. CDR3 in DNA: TGCAGCGCCGTAGCGGGGGGGCTCCGTTCCTACAATGAGCAGTTCTTC.

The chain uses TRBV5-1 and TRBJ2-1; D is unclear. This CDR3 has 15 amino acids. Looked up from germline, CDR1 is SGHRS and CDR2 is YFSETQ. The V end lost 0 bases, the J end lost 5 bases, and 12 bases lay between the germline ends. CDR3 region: CASSLADTTNNEQFF. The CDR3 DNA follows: TGCGCCAGCAGCTTGGCCGATACCACGAACAATGAGCAGTTCTTC.

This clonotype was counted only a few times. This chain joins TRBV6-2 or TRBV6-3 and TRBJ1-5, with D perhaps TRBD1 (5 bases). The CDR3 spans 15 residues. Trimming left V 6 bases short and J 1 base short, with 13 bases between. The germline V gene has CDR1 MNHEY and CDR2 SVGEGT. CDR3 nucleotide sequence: TGTGCCAGCAGCGGCGGGACGCTGAGCAATCAGCCCCAGCATTTT. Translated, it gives CASSGGTLSNQPQHF.

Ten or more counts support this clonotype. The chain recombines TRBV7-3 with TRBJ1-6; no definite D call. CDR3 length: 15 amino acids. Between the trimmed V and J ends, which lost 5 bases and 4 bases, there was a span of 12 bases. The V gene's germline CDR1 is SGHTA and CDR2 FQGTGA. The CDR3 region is CASSPHKAYNSPLHF. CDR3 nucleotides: TGTGCCAGCAGCCCTCACAAGGCTTATAATTCACCCCTCCACTTT.

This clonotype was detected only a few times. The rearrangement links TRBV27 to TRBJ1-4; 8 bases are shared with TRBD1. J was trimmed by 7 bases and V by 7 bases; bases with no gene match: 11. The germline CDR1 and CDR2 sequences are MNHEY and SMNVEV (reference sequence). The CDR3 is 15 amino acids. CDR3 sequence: CASIPYQGAAEKLFF. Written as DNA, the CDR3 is TGTGCCAGCATCCCGTACCAGGGGGCAGCTGAAAAACTGTTTTTT.